Listed here are 18 T cell receptor beta chains from one sample, sequenced in a study of T-cell reconstitution after alpha-beta-depleted transplantation in children (dated by TCRdb to 2016 to 2017). The sample's time point, from its label and the paper: day 60 (about 2 months) after transplantation. The treatment or condition label on this specimen signifies: allogeneic hematopoietic cell transplantation with graft depleted of TCRalphabeta T cells and CD19 B cells. Receptor amplification or capture employed PCR. The sample was run on an Illumina HiSeq 2500. TCR library preparation used molecular barcoding, with unique molecular identifiers applied to normalize quantification of the TCRbeta repertoire. In TCRdb, the public reads were trimmed at Q25 with fastp and aligned with MiXCR, with productive beta chains retained. Under each unique CDR3 protein, matching rows form one entry showing the most common genes and DNA. This sample is represented by about 100,000 distinct CDR3 sequences; around 6% of them were singletons. The ten largest account for about 6% of the sample.

The sample here was PBMCs, mostly from graft donor cells, taken 60 days after TCRalphabeta/CD19-depleted stem cell transplant. These receptors all come from a female patient aged 2 to 10 who had a stem cell transplant for Fanconi anemia, so the T cells may come from the graft donor.

There are many counts of this clonotype. The chain recombines TRBV3-1 with TRBJ2-3, with a weak D call TRBD1 (5 bases). CDR1 and CDR2 (germline): LGHDT, YNNKEL (reference sequence). The ends were cut back, 0 bases at V and 2 bases at J, with 9 bases in the middle. The length of the CDR3 is 15 residues. For the CDR3, the DNA is TGTGCCAGCAGCCAAGATCTACAGGTCACAGATACGCAGTATTTT. Translation: CASSQDLQVTDTQYF.

There are a few counts of this clonotype. This rearrangement joins TRBV5-1 to TRBJ2-7, with D maybe TRBD2 (6 bases). Trimming cost V 4 bases and J 0 bases, with 14 bases left between them. The CDR3 is 15 residues long. CDR1 is SGHRS and CDR2 is YFSETQ in the germline V gene. CDR3 sequence (DNA): TGCGCCAGCAGCCCCGGTCGGGGGAGCTCCTACGAGCAGTACTTC. It translates to CASSPGRGSSYEQYF.

This clonotype showed up many times. The CDR3 DNA sequence: TGTGCCACCAGTGCCCTGAAGGGGGACGCCAGGGGGTTGAGGGAGCTGTTTTTT. This codes for CATSALKGDARGLRELFF. The genes are TRBV24-1 and TRBJ2-2; TRBD1 matches 7 bases. CDR3 size: 18 residues. J gave up 9 bases and V 5 bases, and 20 bases lay outside the gene matches. Germline V gene data show CDR1 as KGHDR and CDR2 as SFDVKD.

This clonotype has just a few counts. The CDR3 DNA sequence: TGCGCCAGCAGTCGGAACAGAAACTCCTACGAGCAGTACTTC. Residues: CASSRNRNSYEQYF. The gene calls are TRBV5-1 and TRBJ2-7; D uncertain. Looked up from germline, CDR1 is SGHRS and CDR2 is YFSETQ. There are 14 residues in the CDR3. V was pared by 5 bases and J by 0 bases, with 12 bases between.

At least ten counts were recorded for this clonotype. The chain has TRBV29-1 and TRBJ2-4; D uncertain. The V and J ends lost 6 bases and 1 base respectively, with 13 bases between them. CDR3 size: 14 residues. Germline V lookup: CDR1 SQVTM, CDR2 ANQGSEA. The CDR3 protein is CSVAVGSAKNIQYF. CDR3 DNA sequence: TGCAGCGTCGCCGTAGGGTCCGCCAAAAACATTCAGTACTTC.

This clonotype was detected ten times or more. The chain recombines TRBV3-1 with TRBJ2-2; possibly TRBD2 for D (6 bases). Per the germline V gene, CDR1 is LGHDT and CDR2 is YNNKEL (reference sequence). Trimming took off 4 bases at V and 6 bases at J, with 9 bases between the two ends. The CDR3 runs to 13 residues. The DNA of the CDR3 is TGTGCCAGCAGCCCCAGGGAGGCCGGGGAGCTGTTTTTT. Its translation: CASSPREAGELFF. The whole variable domain, remainder taken from reference TRBV3-1 and TRBJ2-2, is DTAVSQTPKYLVTQMGNDKSIKCEQNLGHDTMYWYKQDSKKFLKIMFSYNNKELIINETVPNRFSPKSPDKAHLNLHINSLELGDSAVYFCASSPREAGELFFGEGSRLTVL.

This clonotype was observed a handful of times. V usage is TRBV7-2 and J usage is TRBJ1-3; maybe TRBD1 (5 bases). The germline V gene encodes CDR1 SGHTA and CDR2 FQGNSA. The CDR3 length is 16 residues. V lost 1 base and J 1 base, leaving 11 bases between the germline ends. CDR3 nucleotide sequence: TGTGCCAGCAGCTTAGGGCAGGGTTGGTCTGGAAACACCATATATTTT. It specifies CASSLGQGWSGNTIYF.

This clonotype was found many times. The V call is TRBV5-1, the J call TRBJ1-2; TRBD1 agrees at 8 bases. There are 17 residues in the CDR3. The J segment lost 7 bases and the V segment lost 0 bases, leaving 14 bases of the junction unmatched. Germline-derived CDR1 and CDR2 are SGHRS and YFSETQ. In DNA, the CDR3 is TGCGCCAGCAGCTTGGCCCCCGGGACAGGATACGTCGGTGGCTACACCTTC. Translated: CASSLAPGTGYVGGYTF.

This clonotype was recorded at least ten times. The chain has TRBV7-8 and TRBJ2-3, with TRBD1 identical over 7 bases. The trim removed 1 base at V and 0 bases at J, leaving 7 bases unmatched. CDR1 and CDR2 from the germline V gene are SGHVS and FQNEAQ. The CDR3 has 17 amino acids. The CDR3 spells CASSLVSGQPSTDTQYF. CDR3 in DNA: TGTGCCAGCAGCTTAGTTTCGGGACAGCCTAGCACAGATACGCAGTATTTT.

This clonotype occurred many times. CDR3 coding DNA: TGCGCCAGCAGAAATCCGGGACAGACCACTGAAGCTTTCTTT. It encodes CASRNPGQTTEAFF. This chain links TRBV5-1 with TRBJ1-1; the match to TRBD1 covers 7 bases. Germline V gene data show CDR1 as SGHRS and CDR2 as YFSETQ. J was trimmed by 4 bases and V by 5 bases; bases with no gene match: 8. This CDR3 comprises 14 residues.

This clonotype has at least ten counts. The chain couples TRBV12-3 or TRBV12-4 to TRBJ1-4; 8 bases fit TRBD1. The CDR3 totals 15 residues. J was trimmed by 6 bases and V by 2 bases; bases with no gene match: 5. This CDR3 is CASSLNRGVDEKLFF. CDR3 in DNA: TGTGCCAGCAGTTTAAACAGGGGGGTAGATGAAAAACTGTTTTTT.

This clonotype was observed many times. The V and J genes are TRBV29-1 and TRBJ2-7, with D maybe TRBD2 (7 bases). CDR1 is SQVTM and CDR2 is ANQGSEA in the germline V gene. V lost 7 bases, J lost 3 bases, and 16 bases lay in between. There are 13 residues in the CDR3. CDR3 amino acids: CSAKRDTLYEQYF. The CDR3 coding sequence is TGCAGCGCAAAGCGGGACACCCTCTACGAGCAGTACTTC.

This clonotype was picked up many times. An end of the junction differs from the germline gene, which may be a read error. The V and J genes are TRBV7-6 and TRBJ2-3, with 12 nucleotides matching TRBD2. CDR1 SGHVS and CDR2 FNYEAQ come from the germline V gene. There are 15 residues in the CDR3. The CDR3 coding sequence is TGTGCCAGCAGCCTAGCGGGAGGGCCTGGGGATACGCAGTATTTT. Amino acids: CASSLAGGPGDTQYF.

This clonotype showed up just a few times. The chain carries TRBV5-1 and TRBJ1-6; 10 bases fit TRBD1. CDR3 length: 15 amino acids. Trimming removed 3 bases from V and 11 bases from J; junction bases left unmatched: 8. Germline values: CDR1 SGHRS, CDR2 YFSETQ. The CDR3 DNA follows: TGCGCCAGCAGCTCGGGACAGGGGAAGGGGGCACCCCTCCACTTT. Translated: CASSSGQGKGAPLHF.

Ten or more counts support this clonotype. The rearrangement uses TRBV7-9 and TRBJ2-1; 9 nucleotides line up with TRBD1. The CDR3 is 15 amino acids. Germline CDR1 reads SEHNR; CDR2 reads FQNEAQ (reference sequence). V dropped 5 bases and J dropped 10; count of bases not matched to a gene: 12. CDR3 region: CASSPGQGSSVEQFF. Here the CDR3 DNA reads TGTGCCAGCAGCCCGGGACAGGGATCCTCAGTCGAGCAGTTCTTC.

This clonotype was seen at least ten times. The V gene is TRBV24-1, the J gene TRBJ2-5; 7 bases are shared with TRBD2. CDR1 KGHDR and CDR2 SFDVKD come from the germline V gene. Trimming took 3 bases from V and 7 from J; bases not matched to a gene: 4. This CDR3 is 13 amino acids long. The CDR3 bases are TGTGCCACCAGTGATGGGGGAGGGAGGACCCAGTACTTC. Encoded protein: CATSDGGGRTQYF.

This clonotype was counted ten times or more. The chain joins TRBV20-1 to TRBJ2-7; 7 bases align to TRBD1. Germline trimming cut 3 bases from V and 4 bases from J; bases unmatched to any gene: 3. This CDR3 has 12 residues. Germline assignment: CDR1 DFQATT and CDR2 SNEGSKA (reference sequence). The CDR3 nucleotides read TGCAGTGCTAGCCGGACAGGATACGAGCAGTACTTC. It yields the protein CSASRTGYEQYF.

Written as DNA, the CDR3 is TGTGCCTGGAGTGTAAGGGAGAATGAGCAGTTCTTC. This sequence encodes CAWSVRENEQFF. The V call is TRBV30, the J call TRBJ2-1; D possibly corresponds to TRBD2 (5 bases). Trimming shortened V by 0 bases and J by 7 bases, and 7 bases separated the two germline ends. Germline V gene data show CDR1 as GTSNPN and CDR2 as SVGIG (reference sequence). The CDR3 has 12 residues.